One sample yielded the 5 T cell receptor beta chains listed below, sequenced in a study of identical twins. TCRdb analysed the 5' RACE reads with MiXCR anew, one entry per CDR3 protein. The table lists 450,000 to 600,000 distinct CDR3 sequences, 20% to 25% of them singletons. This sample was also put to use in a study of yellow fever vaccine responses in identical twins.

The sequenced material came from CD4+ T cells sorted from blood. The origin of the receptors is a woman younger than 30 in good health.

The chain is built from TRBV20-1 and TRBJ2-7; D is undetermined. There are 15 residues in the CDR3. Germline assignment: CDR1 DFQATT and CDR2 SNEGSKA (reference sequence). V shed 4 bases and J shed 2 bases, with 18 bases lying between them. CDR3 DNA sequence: TGCAGTGCTAAACCTAGACTCCTCCTCACCTACGAGCAGTACTTC. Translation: CSAKPRLLLTYEQYF.

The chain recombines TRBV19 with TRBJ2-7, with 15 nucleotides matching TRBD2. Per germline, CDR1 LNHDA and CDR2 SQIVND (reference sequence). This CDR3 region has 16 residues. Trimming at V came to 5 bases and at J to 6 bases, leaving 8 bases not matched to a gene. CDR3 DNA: TGTGCCAGTAGTCGGACTAGCGGGAGGGCCGGTTCCGAGCAGTACTTC. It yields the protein CASSRTSGRAGSEQYF. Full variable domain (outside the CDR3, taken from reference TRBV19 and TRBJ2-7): DGGITQSPKYLFRKEGQNVTLSCEQNLNHDAMYWYRQDPGQGLRLIYYSQIVNDFQKGDIAEGYSVSREKKESFPLTVTSAQKNPTAFYLCASSRTSGRAGSEQYFGPGTRLTVT.

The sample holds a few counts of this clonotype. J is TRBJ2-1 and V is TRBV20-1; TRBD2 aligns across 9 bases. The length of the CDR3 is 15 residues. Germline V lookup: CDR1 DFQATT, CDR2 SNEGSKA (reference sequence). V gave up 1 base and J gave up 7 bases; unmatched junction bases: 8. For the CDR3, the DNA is TGCAGTGCTAGAGGGGGCGGGAGGGCCGCGAATGAGCAGTTCTTC. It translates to CSARGGGRAANEQFF.

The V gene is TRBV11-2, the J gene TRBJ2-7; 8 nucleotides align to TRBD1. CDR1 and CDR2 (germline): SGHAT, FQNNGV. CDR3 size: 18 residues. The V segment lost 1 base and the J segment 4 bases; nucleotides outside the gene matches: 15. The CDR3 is CASSLGQGAPRSLYEQYV. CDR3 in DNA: TGTGCCAGCAGCTTAGGCCAGGGGGCCCCCCGATCTCTTTACGAGCAGTACGTC.

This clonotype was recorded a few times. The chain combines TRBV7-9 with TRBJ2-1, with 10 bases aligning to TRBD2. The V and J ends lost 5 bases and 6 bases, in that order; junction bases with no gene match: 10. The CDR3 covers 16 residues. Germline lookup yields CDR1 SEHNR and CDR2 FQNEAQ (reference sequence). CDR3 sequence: CASSPGLAEGGNEQFF. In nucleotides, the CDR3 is TGTGCCAGCAGCCCCGGACTAGCGGAGGGGGGCAATGAGCAGTTCTTC.